This is a list of T cell receptor beta chains from one sample in a study of T cell repertoires in cytomegalovirus infection. In TCRdb, the reads were re-called with MiXCR into one record per CDR3 protein. In the table there are about 180,000 distinct CDR3 sequences, around 15% of which are singletons. The sequencing sample was made of PBMCs. Source of these receptors: a human donor in good health (CMV status not recorded). Some clones in this sample may be carry-over from other donors' samples. Each CDR3 is given with its conserved first and last residue. The D gene is left open where the match is weak.

d_call v_call cdr3_aa
TRBD1 TRBV29-1 CSVGGQGYEQYF
. TRBV28 CASRGGGSGYNEQFF
. TRBV7-2 CASSLAPGQLNYGYTF
TRBD1 TRBV5-1 CASSLDGTGFGYTF
. TRBV14 CASSQEEYYNEQFF
. TRBV5-1 CASNDRTPMDEQFF
TRBD2 TRBV7-8 CASSLAPGLAVSGANVLTF
. TRBV7-2 CASSLDSPYGYTF
TRBD1 TRBV7-2 CASSSRTGEGTEAFF
. TRBV12-3/TRBV12-4 CASSLGQSGNQPQHF
TRBD2 TRBV5-1 CASSESGGLENEQFF
. TRBV9 CASSVVDEQYF
TRBD2 TRBV20-1 CSAGRTSGKETQYF
. TRBV9 CASSVEGSSNYGYTF
TRBD2 TRBV5-4 CASSFGAGANNEQFF
. TRBV7-2 CASSSLVLAKNIQYF
TRBD1 TRBV6-2/TRBV6-3 CASSYAGTGGLTSYNEQFF
TRBD2 TRBV2 CASSDQTSGRAGEQYF
. TRBV7-9 CASSSQGGLHRGEVFF
. TRBV7-8 CASSLAGPLRYEQYF
. TRBV29-1 CSVESGSYGYTF
. TRBV23-1 CASSRHSLKDTQYF
TRBD2 TRBV7-8 CASSPELRSGRSIGAFF
. TRBV18 CASHTGLSETQYF
. TRBV7-2 CASSPRGGGYEQYF
TRBD2 TRBV10-2 CASSEALAGFYNEQFF
TRBD1 TRBV29-1 CSVFSLDRGLYEQYF
. TRBV4-1 CASSLLGSAYNEQFF
. TRBV18 CASSRTGTDTEAFF
. TRBV12-3/TRBV12-4 CASRDRGAAMNTEAFF
. TRBV20-1 CSARDLGMYSNQPQHF
. TRBV29-1 CSVPSRGYGYTF
. TRBV4-1 CASSQDPGGTHREQYF
TRBD1 TRBV20-1 CSARGQGSAGDTQYF
. TRBV6-5 CASSYTGSGYTF
. TRBV23-1 CASSQRKGSYTGELFF
. TRBV5-4 CASRSAAGYEQYF
TRBD2 TRBV6-2/TRBV6-3 CASSAGGDEQYF
TRBD2 TRBV6-2/TRBV6-3 CASSYESGRDYEQYF
TRBD1 TRBV5-1 CASSFRQGSYEQYF
. TRBV29-1 CSVADKYSNQPQHF
TRBD2 TRBV7-8 CASSSWTSGLETDTQYF
. TRBV25-1 CASSLALGNSYEQYF
TRBD2 TRBV7-2 CASSSSGRTYNEQFF
. TRBV7-2 CASSPSGWGDEQFF
. TRBV27 CASSSSTLGGYTF
. TRBV7-2 CASSSGVQGQFF
TRBD1 TRBV6-2/TRBV6-3 CASSHRGNTEAFF
. TRBV27 CASKVEGDYGYTF
TRBD1 TRBV29-1 CSVEGDRGGTDTQYF
. TRBV7-6 CASSLAGLQNTEAFF
. TRBV5-1 CASSLAGQEQYF
TRBD2 TRBV20-1 CSAIKLAGASSYNEQFF
TRBD2 TRBV9 CASSVAAGGTIGELFF
. TRBV7-9 CASSLEWGRGSYEQYF
TRBD2 TRBV7-2 CASSSRQGRGGQETQYF
. TRBV9 CASSVYGGQGLDTQYF
TRBD2 TRBV19 CASSISGLAGRADTQYF
TRBD1 TRBV14 CASSQDRTGAETQYF
. TRBV5-1 CASSLGQGPRTTSEEYF